This T cell receptor beta chain was captured by sequencing in a study of PD-1 blockade in mismatch repair-deficient tumors. TCRdb keeps only in-frame clones here, not all; method: immunoSEQ multiplex PCR. The table shows 15,000 to 20,000 clones, with nearly 85% occurring only once. Germline V gene data show CDR1 as SGHRS and CDR2 as YFSETQ. Deletions cut 1 base from V and 6 bases from J, with 19 bases between. This CDR3 is 16 amino acids long. Material: PBMCs, obtained roughly 23 weeks after starting pembrolizumab. The V call is TRBV5-1, the J call TRBJ1-1; tentatively, D is TRBD1 (5 bases). The sequence was obtained from an adult with mismatch repair-deficient cancer. The CDR3 nucleotides are TGCGCCAGCAGCTTGACTGGCGGGGACTGGGACCCTGAAGCTTTCTTT. This encodes CASSLTGGDWDPEAFF.